A selection of T cell receptor beta chains follows, all from one sample in a study of blood T cells in healthy people across ages. TCRdb re-derived calls from the 5' RACE reads in MiXCR, one entry per CDR3 protein. There are about a million distinct CDR3 sequences in the sample; more than 30% occur only once, and about an eighth lies in the top ten. The sequencing input was blood. These receptors all come from a man aged 18 to 30 in good health. Each CDR3 is given with its conserved first and last residue. A D gene is named only where the DNA matches it firmly. Clone sizes are given selectively: once, few, many, or a class where the clone is expanded.

V	size	J	D	CDR3	DNA
TRBV24-1	.	TRBJ2-1	.	CATSDVGGQDNEQFF	TGTGCCACCAGTGACGTGGGAGGACAAGACAATGAGCAGTTCTTC
TRBV30	.	TRBJ2-7	TRBD1	CAWRVSRQGHEQYF	TGTGCCTGGAGGGTTAGTAGACAGGGGCATGAGCAGTACTTC
TRBV5-5	few	TRBJ1-6	TRBD1	CASSFPGGDNSPLHF	TGTGCCAGCAGCTTTCCAGGGGGCGATAATTCACCCCTCCACTTT
TRBV12-3/TRBV12-4	.	TRBJ1-5	.	CASSRGAKEVGQPQHF	TGTGCCAGCAGTCGTGGGGCGAAGGAGGTCGGACAGCCCCAGCATTTT
TRBV5-1	.	TRBJ1-4	.	CASSLVIPTNLEKLFF	TGCGCCAGCAGCTTGGTTATTCCTACCAACTTGGAAAAACTGTTTTTT
TRBV6-2/TRBV6-3	.	TRBJ2-3	.	CASRDSSAGTDTQYF	TGTGCCAGCAGAGATTCTAGCGCGGGCACAGATACGCAGTATTTT
TRBV29-1	many	TRBJ2-1	TRBD1	CSVEGQESSYNEQFF	TGCAGCGTTGAGGGACAGGAGTCCTCCTACAATGAGCAGTTCTTC
TRBV2	.	TRBJ2-7	.	CASSETAEQYF	TGTGCCAGCAGTGAAACAGCCGAGCAGTACTTC
TRBV9	few	TRBJ2-1	.	CASSVDARGSPPDEQFF	TGTGCCAGCAGCGTAGACGCACGCGGATCCCCTCCCGATGAGCAGTTCTTC
TRBV21-1	.	TRBJ1-6	.	CASSKVNRGSASPLHF	TGTGCCAGCAGCAAGGTAAACAGAGGTTCTGCGTCACCCCTCCACTTT
TRBV24-1	many	TRBJ2-3	.	CATSDLGTQYF	TGTGCCACCAGTGATTTAGGTACGCAGTATTTT
TRBV29-1	many	TRBJ2-7	.	CSVADSTYEQYF	TGCAGCGTTGCTGACAGCACCTACGAGCAGTACTTC
TRBV28	few	TRBJ2-2	.	CASSRADGELFF	TGTGCCAGCAGTCGCGCGGACGGGGAGCTGTTTTTT
TRBV28	once	TRBJ2-1	TRBD1	CASSSSIRDRGYNEQFF	TGTGCCAGCAGTTCCTCGATCCGGGACAGGGGATACAATGAGCAGTTCTTC
TRBV2	few	TRBJ2-5	.	CASSGLTSSQETQYF	TGTGCCAGCAGTGGATTGACATCCAGCCAAGAGACCCAGTACTTC
TRBV5-5	few	TRBJ1-1	TRBD1	CASSLGQGLEGTEAFF	TGTGCCAGCAGCCTGGGACAGGGGCTGGAGGGGACTGAAGCTTTCTTT
TRBV7-9	.	TRBJ2-1	TRBD2	CASSLVGGLADYNEQFF	TGTGCCAGCAGCTTAGTTGGGGGACTAGCGGACTACAATGAGCAGTTCTTC
TRBV6-2/TRBV6-3	few	TRBJ1-5	.	CASHGSSNQPQHF	TGTGCCAGCCATGGATCGAGCAATCAGCCCCAGCATTTT
TRBV4-1	few	TRBJ1-1	.	CASSPIGDMNTEAFF	TGCGCCAGCAGCCCCATAGGGGATATGAACACTGAAGCTTTCTTT
TRBV20-1	.	TRBJ1-4	.	CSANKYRAGRETNEKLFF	TGCAGTGCGAACAAATATAGGGCAGGCAGGGAGACTAATGAAAAACTGTTTTTT
TRBV7-9	few	TRBJ2-1	TRBD1	CASSFTGDEQFF	TGTGCCAGCAGCTTCACAGGGGATGAGCAGTTCTTC
TRBV29-1	.	TRBJ2-5	.	CSGQGLQETQYF	TGCAGCGGACAGGGACTCCAAGAGACCCAGTACTTC
TRBV12-3/TRBV12-4	many	TRBJ2-3	.	CASSLRSRTDTQYF	TGTGCCAGCAGTCTACGGTCCCGCACAGATACGCAGTATTTT
TRBV27	few	TRBJ1-2	.	CASSLSVQALREGYTF	TGTGCCAGTAGTTTATCCGTCCAGGCCTTACGGGAGGGCTACACCTTC
TRBV7-2	.	TRBJ2-3	TRBD2	CASSSRLAGFTDTQYF	TGTGCCAGCAGCTCCCGACTAGCGGGGTTCACAGATACGCAGTATTTT
TRBV20-1	.	TRBJ1-1	.	CSARPTDGDTEAFF	TGCAGTGCTAGACCAACCGACGGTGACACTGAAGCTTTCTTT
TRBV20-1	.	TRBJ2-1	TRBD2	CSALAGISSYNEQFF	TGCAGTGCCCTAGCGGGGATAAGCTCCTACAATGAGCAGTTCTTC
TRBV21-1	.	TRBJ2-7	.	CVSSKLGTGNFEQYF	TGTGTCAGCAGCAAACTCGGGACAGGGAACTTCGAGCAGTACTTC
TRBV7-2	once	TRBJ2-7	.	CATGVYASEQYF	TGTGCCACTGGGGTATATGCATCCGAGCAGTACTTC
TRBV4-3	few	TRBJ1-1	.	CASSPHGGMNTEAFF	TGCGCCAGCAGCCCTCATGGGGGAATGAACACTGAAGCTTTCTTT
TRBV9	.	TRBJ1-2	TRBD1	CASNAEPGQGQGYTF	TGTGCCAGCAACGCCGAACCGGGACAGGGACAGGGCTACACATTC
TRBV12-3/TRBV12-4	once	TRBJ2-4	.	CASSQTPASNPAKNIQYF	TGTGCCAGCAGCCAAACCCCAGCCTCGAATCCGGCCAAAAACATTCAGTACTTC
TRBV5-1	few	TRBJ2-3	.	CASSLDGGFSPDTQYF	TGCGCCAGCAGCTTGGATGGGGGATTCAGTCCAGATACGCAGTATTTT
TRBV4-1	.	TRBJ2-6	TRBD1	CASSQEYLGQGSSGANVLTF	TGCGCCAGCAGCCAAGAATATTTAGGACAGGGGAGCTCTGGGGCCAACGTCCTGACTTTC
TRBV7-2	.	TRBJ1-1	.	CASSLQVAGRGAFF	TGTGCCAGCAGCTTACAGGTTGCGGGGAGAGGAGCTTTCTTT
TRBV20-1	.	TRBJ2-1	TRBD2	CSQLAGDIYNEQFF	TGCAGTCAGCTAGCGGGGGACATATACAATGAGCAGTTCTTC
TRBV6-4	once	TRBJ1-1	.	CASSERALAVTEAFF	TGTGCCAGCAGTGAGAGGGCCCTCGCCGTGACTGAAGCTTTCTTT
TRBV27	few	TRBJ2-5	.	CASFRGGSYNEQYF	TGTGCCAGCTTCAGGGGAGGGTCCTACAATGAGCAGTACTTC
TRBV7-2	.	TRBJ2-3	TRBD1	CASSINRGADTQYF	TGTGCCAGCAGCATTAACAGGGGGGCAGATACGCAGTATTTT
TRBV6-5	few	TRBJ1-2	.	CASSPTRYGYTF	TGTGCCAGCAGCCCGACACGCTATGGCTACACCTTC
TRBV7-9	few	TRBJ2-1	TRBD1	CASSGTRDSYNEQFF	TGTGCCAGCAGCGGCACTAGGGACAGCTACAATGAGCAGTTCTTC
TRBV10-3	many	TRBJ2-1	.	CAIQERDEQFF	TGTGCCATCCAGGAAAGGGATGAGCAGTTCTTC
TRBV28	many	TRBJ1-4	TRBD1	CASGTVLNEKLFF	TGTGCCAGCGGGACAGTATTAAATGAAAAACTGTTTTTT
TRBV4-2	few	TRBJ2-2	TRBD1	CASSPPTGEGIGELFF	TGTGCCAGCAGCCCTCCGACAGGGGAAGGAATCGGGGAGCTGTTTTTT
TRBV20-1	few	TRBJ2-5	.	CSAERSGRGETQYF	TGCAGTGCAGAGAGGTCAGGCAGGGGAGAGACCCAGTACTTC
TRBV7-8	few	TRBJ1-1	TRBD1	CASSWTGGFLNTEAFF	TGTGCCAGCAGTTGGACAGGGGGCTTCTTGAACACTGAAGCTTTCTTT
TRBV4-2	.	TRBJ1-1	.	CASSQEWTRSEAFF	TGTGCCAGCAGCCAAGAATGGACCAGGTCTGAAGCTTTCTTT
TRBV5-4	.	TRBJ1-4	TRBD1	CASTLDPGQGNEKLFF	TGTGCCAGCACCCTCGACCCAGGACAGGGTAATGAAAAACTGTTTTTT
TRBV12-3/TRBV12-4	few	TRBJ1-2	.	CASSPTRGSGYTF	TGTGCCAGCAGTCCCACCCGTGGGTCTGGCTACACCTTC
TRBV25-1	once	TRBJ2-1	.	CASSGRDGELNEQFF	TGTGCCAGCAGTGGCCGGGACGGAGAACTCAATGAGCAGTTCTTC
TRBV20-1	.	TRBJ2-5	TRBD1	CSAAVDREQETQYF	TGCAGTGCCGCAGTGGACAGGGAGCAAGAGACCCAGTACTTC
TRBV20-1	.	TRBJ2-2	.	CSARVRANTGELFF	TGCAGTGCAAGAGTCAGAGCGAACACCGGGGAGCTGTTTTTT
TRBV10-3	.	TRBJ1-1	TRBD1	CAISGPEGANTEAFF	TGTGCCATCAGTGGTCCCGAGGGGGCGAACACTGAAGCTTTCTTT
TRBV12-3/TRBV12-4	few	TRBJ2-7	.	CASSLKGSGEQYF	TGTGCCAGCAGTTTGAAGGGGAGCGGCGAGCAGTACTTC
TRBV5-1	.	TRBJ1-5	.	CASSLASGRQPQHF	TGCGCCAGCAGCTTGGCGAGTGGTCGTCAGCCCCAGCATTTT
TRBV20-1	.	TRBJ1-1	TRBD1	CSAREEGQGWLEAFF	TGCAGTGCTAGGGAAGAGGGACAGGGGTGGTTGGAAGCTTTCTTT
TRBV5-1	.	TRBJ1-2	.	CASSLGLRGTFNYGYTF	TGCGCCAGCAGCTTGGGACTGCGGGGAACATTTAACTATGGCTACACCTTC